The subject of this entry is one T cell receptor (beta chain). The antigen remains unidentified. Use of 60 Vbeta and 13 Jbeta primers characterized the PCR. Assay: immunoSEQ multiplex PCR; the TCRdb copy retains only in-frame clones and omits some. The sample lists fewer than 200,000 clones, around 82% occurring once. V lost 4 bases to trimming and J lost 6 bases, with 18 bases between them. Germline assignment: CDR1 MNHNY and CDR2 SVGAGI (reference sequence). The CDR3 consists of 15 residues. These data belong to a study of cytomegalovirus exposure and HLA in healthy donors. Study-level background: Counted in an early data release were 75 million to 85 million unique TCRs from HLA-typed donors.

Points from the study as a whole: A later analysis showed that HLA-associated TCR beta chains had undergone more clonal expansion than equally common others. Rarity held for most TCR sequences, but there were some public TCRs that occurred in many donors.

Sequenced material: PBMCs. The chain couples TRBV6-6 to TRBJ1-1; tentatively, D is TRBD1 (6 bases). This sequence originates from a male donor in good health and CMV-seronegative. The chain's CDR3 is CASSSPGHGNSEAFF. CDR3 bases: TGTGCCAGCAGTTCCCCGGGACACGGCAATTCTGAAGCTTTCTTT.